A selection of T cell receptor beta chains follows, all from one sample in a study of T-cell memory formation after mild COVID-19. One entry per CDR3 protein results from TCRdb running MiXCR on the 5' RACE reads. Of hundreds of thousands of distinct CDR3 sequences detected, 20% appear once; the ten largest clones hold approximately 8.1%. The sample comprised PBMCs or a T cell subset sorted from them (not recorded which). The receptors shown here come from an adult woman who had mild COVID-19 (a few samples of this study predate the infection). Cell type and time point are not known. CDR3s include the opening cysteine and the closing phenylalanine or tryptophan. Fields, in order: V gene, J gene, CDR3 length, D gene, clone size, CDR3 protein, CDR3 DNA. A D gene is named only where the DNA matches it firmly. Only part of the rows carry a size: once, few, many, or a class if the clone is expanded.

TRBV12-3/TRBV12-4	TRBJ1-2	14	.	few	CASSMTGTLQSYTF	TGTGCCAGCAGTATGACCGGGACGCTTCAAAGCTACACCTTC
TRBV24-1	TRBJ2-6	17	TRBD1	.	CATSDSDRGFGANVLTF	TGTGCCACCAGTGACTCGGACAGGGGCTTTGGGGCCAACGTCCTGACTTTC
TRBV12-3/TRBV12-4	TRBJ2-7	16	.	.	CASSTGTRRGTYEQYF	TGTGCCAGCAGCACGGGGACAAGAAGGGGAACCTACGAGCAGTACTTC
TRBV12-3/TRBV12-4	TRBJ2-5	17	.	few	CASSPQNAGPTKGTQYF	TGTGCCAGCAGTCCCCAGAACGCCGGGCCGACGAAGGGGACCCAGTACTTC
TRBV5-1	TRBJ2-1	15	TRBD1	.	CASSPRTGGYNEQFF	TGCGCCAGCAGCCCCCGGACAGGGGGCTACAATGAGCAGTTCTTC
TRBV12-3/TRBV12-4	TRBJ2-7	14	TRBD2	.	CASRVAGGPHEQYF	TGTGCCAGCAGAGTAGCGGGAGGGCCCCACGAGCAGTACTTC
TRBV7-2	TRBJ1-5	15	.	.	CASSLGQVGNQPQHF	TGTGCCAGCAGCTTAGGGCAAGTCGGCAATCAGCCCCAGCATTTT
TRBV5-5	TRBJ2-2	14	.	few	CASSLLNQGGELFF	TGTGCCAGCAGCTTGTTGAATCAGGGCGGGGAGCTGTTTTTT
TRBV7-6	TRBJ2-5	18	TRBD2	few	CASSFSLRGGNFKETQYF	TGTGCCAGCAGCTTCTCGCTGCGGGGGGGCAACTTTAAAGAGACCCAGTACTTC
TRBV9	TRBJ2-5	14	.	few	CASSALAAQETQYF	TGTGCCAGCAGCGCCTTAGCGGCACAAGAGACCCAGTACTTC
TRBV15	TRBJ2-1	15	TRBD2	few	CATSGEREGGNEQFF	TGTGCCACCAGCGGCGAGCGGGAGGGGGGGAATGAGCAGTTCTTC
TRBV12-3/TRBV12-4	TRBJ2-3	15	.	once	CASSLARLRPPTQYF	TGTGCCAGCAGTTTAGCGCGGCTCCGACCCCCCACGCAGTATTTT
TRBV4-3	TRBJ2-7	16	TRBD1	once	CASSQEDRVGTYEQYF	TGCGCCAGCAGCCAAGAGGACAGGGTCGGCACCTACGAGCAGTACTTC
TRBV4-3	TRBJ2-3	17	TRBD2	.	CASSPLLAGGGTDTQYF	TGCGCCAGCAGCCCCTTATTAGCGGGAGGTGGTACAGATACGCAGTATTTT
TRBV9	TRBJ1-2	17	.	few	CASSVGPTVGSYYGYTF	TGTGCCAGCAGCGTAGGACCCACCGTGGGTAGCTACTATGGCTACACCTTC
TRBV19	TRBJ2-3	17	TRBD1	.	CASSIGRGQGAGDTQYF	TGTGCCAGTAGTATCGGACGTGGGCAGGGGGCCGGAGATACGCAGTATTTT
TRBV5-6	TRBJ1-6	15	.	.	CASSLSEGYNSPLHF	TGTGCCAGCAGCTTGTCAGAAGGCTATAATTCACCCCTCCACTTT
TRBV3-1	TRBJ1-3	17	TRBD1	few	CASSQDVRTGNGNTIYF	TGTGCCAGCAGCCAAGACGTCCGGACAGGGAATGGAAACACCATATATTTT
TRBV24-1	TRBJ2-1	14	.	.	CATSGTSSYNEQFF	TGTGCCACTAGCGGAACCAGCTCCTACAATGAGCAGTTCTTC
TRBV11-2	TRBJ1-6	15	TRBD1	.	CASSFETGGNSPLHF	TGTGCCAGCAGCTTCGAGACAGGGGGAAATTCACCCCTCCACTTT
TRBV24-1	TRBJ2-3	15	.	.	CATSDVGGIADTQYF	TGTGCCACCAGTGATGTGGGCGGGATCGCAGATACGCAGTATTTT
TRBV4-3	TRBJ2-1	12	.	few	CASSQDGNEQFF	TGCGCCAGCAGCCAAGATGGCAATGAGCAGTTCTTC
TRBV29-1	TRBJ2-7	13	.	.	CSVAGLLTYEQYF	TGCAGCGTTGCAGGGTTACTTACCTACGAGCAGTACTTC
TRBV12-3/TRBV12-4	TRBJ2-1	18	TRBD1	.	CASNPSDGGQGRLGEQFF	TGTGCCAGCAATCCCTCAGACGGGGGACAGGGTAGGCTCGGTGAGCAGTTCTTC
TRBV11-2	TRBJ2-2	15	TRBD2	.	CASSSASGSGGELFF	TGTGCCAGCAGCTCCGCTAGCGGGAGTGGCGGGGAGCTGTTTTTT
TRBV12-3/TRBV12-4	TRBJ2-5	11	.	few	CASRASGTQYF	TGTGCCAGCAGGGCTTCGGGGACCCAGTACTTC
TRBV7-6	TRBJ1-1	13	.	.	CASSPRAGLEAFF	TGTGCCAGCAGCCCCCGGGCTGGGTTGGAAGCTTTCTTT
TRBV12-3/TRBV12-4	TRBJ1-5	14	.	.	CASSLSARHQPQHF	TGTGCCAGCAGTTTGTCGGCACGACATCAGCCCCAGCATTTT
TRBV7-9	TRBJ1-4	16	TRBD1	few	CASSLGTATTNEKLFF	TGTGCCAGCAGCCTCGGGACAGCCACAACTAATGAAAAACTGTTTTTT
TRBV12-3/TRBV12-4	TRBJ2-3	14	.	few	CASSLHGILDTQYF	TGTGCCAGCAGTCTCCATGGCATTTTGGATACGCAGTATTTT
TRBV20-1	TRBJ2-7	12	.	few	CSASRDTYEQYF	TGCAGTGCTAGCCGTGACACCTACGAGCAGTACTTC
TRBV7-2	TRBJ2-1	14	.	few	CATGWGEPYNEQFF	TGTGCCACTGGATGGGGGGAGCCCTACAATGAGCAGTTCTTC
TRBV14	TRBJ2-1	13	.	.	CASSIRTPGVQFF	TGTGCCAGCAGCATCCGGACCCCCGGAGTGCAGTTCTTC
TRBV4-2	TRBJ2-2	14	.	few	CASSQEGVGGELFF	TGTGCCAGCAGCCAAGAGGGGGTGGGAGGGGAGCTGTTTTTT
TRBV6-5	TRBJ2-1	15	.	.	CASSYYPGAGNEQFF	TGTGCCAGCAGTTACTATCCGGGGGCGGGGAATGAGCAGTTCTTC
TRBV4-1	TRBJ1-1	15	.	few	CASSHATGRNTEAFF	TGCGCCAGCAGCCACGCAACGGGGCGGAACACTGAAGCTTTCTTT
TRBV6-2/TRBV6-3	TRBJ2-7	13	.	few	CASRDSSLGEQYF	TGTGCCAGCAGAGACAGTTCTCTGGGAGAGCAGTACTTC
TRBV5-1	TRBJ1-2	14	TRBD1	.	CASSEVTGGYGYTF	TGCGCCAGTAGCGAAGTAACAGGGGGCTATGGCTACACCTTC
TRBV4-2	TRBJ2-2	15	.	.	CASSQEGEGTGELFF	TGTGCCAGCAGCCAAGAAGGGGAAGGCACCGGGGAGCTGTTTTTT
TRBV12-3/TRBV12-4	TRBJ2-1	15	TRBD2	.	CASSRTSGSFYEQFF	TGTGCCAGCAGCCGGACTAGCGGGAGTTTTTATGAGCAGTTCTTC
TRBV12-3/TRBV12-4	TRBJ1-2	14	.	.	CASSLVRDDYGYTF	TGTGCCAGCAGTTTAGTAAGGGACGACTATGGCTACACCTTC
TRBV12-3/TRBV12-4	TRBJ1-2	13	.	.	CASSLTAPGGYTF	TGTGCCAGCAGCCTGACAGCACCGGGGGGCTACACCTTC